This TCR beta chain was sequenced in a study of cytomegalovirus exposure and HLA in healthy donors. General study results and limits: A link between a missense DCLRE1C variant and TCR beta V- and J-gene trimming emerged from a later analysis. TCR beta V segments were, for the most part, productive about 87% or about 30% of the time in an earlier analysis.

This PCR relied on a set of 60 Vbeta primers and 13 Jbeta primers. Data came from immunoSEQ multiplex PCR; TCRdb stores just in-frame clones and leaves some out. Of some 170,000 clones listed, about 69% are singletons. There are 16 residues in the CDR3. Trimming removed 7 bases at V and 2 bases at J, with 17 bases between. Germline V gives CDR1 SNHLY, CDR2 FYNNEI. Comments on this clone: Its specificity is unknown.

The gene calls are TRBV2 and TRBJ2-2; D might be TRBD2 (6 bases). This TCR was recovered from a human donor in good health. Material for sequencing was PBMCs. For the CDR3, the DNA is TGTGCCAGCACCCTCTTGCGGGGCGGAAACACCGGGGAGCTGTTTTTT. Its protein is CASTLLRGGNTGELFF.